This T cell receptor beta chain was sequenced in a study of a mutant IDH1 vaccine in newly diagnosed glioma. Study as a whole: Of treated patients, approximately 62% were men and about 40% women, averaging around 40 years. Prior therapy was radiotherapy, temozolomide, or both; most received both.

The time point was: baseline, week 1 (first vaccination visit). Treatment of the sample: pre-vaccination baseline after standard-of-care therapy. Each of the donors came in with new WHO grade 3 or 4 astrocytomas that were IDH1-mutant and ATRX-lost. In germline, CDR1 is DFQATT, CDR2 SNEGSKA (reference sequence). V shed 2 bases and J shed 7 bases, with 8 bases lying between them. This CDR3 has 11 amino acids. Study observations and caveats: Seemingly, pseudoprogression had no relation to changes in the top peripheral T cell clonotypes.

A note on this clone: Antigen: not known.

Assay used: immunoSEQ multiplex PCR; TCRdb lists only in-frame clones, some missing. Of tens of thousands of clones listed, approximately 80% are singletons. The sample was peripheral blood mononuclear cells (PBMCs), taken from a glioma patient treated with radiotherapy, temozolomide or both. The clonotype originates from a man in his fifties or sixties with glioma. Some clones in this sample may be carry-over from other donors' samples. The chain recombines TRBV20-1 with TRBJ1-1; possible D gene TRBD1, 5 bases. The CDR3: CSARPTGEAFF. The DNA of the CDR3 is TGCAGTGCTAGACCAACAGGTGAAGCTTTCTTT.